A selection of T cell receptor beta chains follows, all from one sample in a study of T cell repertoires in cytomegalovirus infection. MiXCR, applied by TCRdb to the reads, yields one record per CDR3 protein. The sample shows 500,000 to 600,000 distinct CDR3 sequences, 15% to 20% of them seen only once. Sequencing was done on a sample of CD8+ T cells from PBMCs. These TCRs come from a human donor in good health (CMV status not recorded). Some clones in this sample may be carry-over from other donors' samples. Both conserved end residues are part of each CDR3. The order of the fields is CDR3 DNA, CDR3 protein, V gene, D gene, J gene, clone size. D genes are given only for firm matches. Where a row states a size, it is once, few, many or the class of an expanded clone; other rows omit it.

TGTGCCACCAAGCGGGAGGGTATCACCGGGGAGCTGTTTTTT | CATKREGITGELFF | TRBV19 | TRBD2 | TRBJ2-2 | few
TGTGCCATCAGTGACCAGACCCAGGGAAGGACGAACACTGAAGCTTTCTTT | CAISDQTQGRTNTEAFF | TRBV10-3 | NA | TRBJ1-1 | NA
TGTGCCAGTAGTATAGGGCAGACGAACACTGAAGCTTTCTTT | CASSIGQTNTEAFF | TRBV19 | NA | TRBJ1-1 | NA
TGTGCCACCAGTAAGAGTAACAATCAGCCCCAGCATTTT | CATSKSNNQPQHF | TRBV24-1 | NA | TRBJ1-5 | few
TGTGCCAGCAGTTTTTCGGGACAGCGCTATGGCTACACCTTC | CASSFSGQRYGYTF | TRBV27 | TRBD1 | TRBJ1-2 | few
TGCGCCAGCAGCACTATGACTAGCGGGGACCACTACAATGAGCAGTTCTTC | CASSTMTSGDHYNEQFF | TRBV4-1 | TRBD2 | TRBJ2-1 | many
TGTGCCAGCAGCTTAGATAAGGGAATCAGGGCCACAGATACGCAGTATTTT | CASSLDKGIRATDTQYF | TRBV11-2 | NA | TRBJ2-3 | many
TGTGCCAGCAGTTACGGTCAATCGGAGGGCTCCTACGAGCAGTACTTC | CASSYGQSEGSYEQYF | TRBV6-5 | NA | TRBJ2-7 | NA
TGTGCCAGCAGCTTCGGAGGGGGCTGGGGAGAGACCCAGTACTTC | CASSFGGGWGETQYF | TRBV11-2 | NA | TRBJ2-5 | many
TGCGCCAGCAGCCCCCGGGACAGGAACACAGATACGCAGTATTTT | CASSPRDRNTDTQYF | TRBV5-1 | TRBD1 | TRBJ2-3 | NA
TGTGCCAGCAGTTACACCGGGGGTCAGCCCCAGCATTTT | CASSYTGGQPQHF | TRBV6-5 | NA | TRBJ1-5 | many
TGTGCCAGCAGTAGGGAGGTGAACACTGAAGCTTTCTTT | CASSREVNTEAFF | TRBV7-8 | NA | TRBJ1-1 | many
TGTGCCAGCAGCCATGCACAGGGATCATCTAACAATGAGCAGTTCTTC | CASSHAQGSSNNEQFF | TRBV4-2 | NA | TRBJ2-1 | NA
TGTGCCAGCAGCCCAACTGGAAACACCATATATTTT | CASSPTGNTIYF | TRBV7-9 | NA | TRBJ1-3 | many
TGTGCCAGCAGTCCTTGGCGGGCAAAGTACAATGAGCAGTTCTTC | CASSPWRAKYNEQFF | TRBV27 | NA | TRBJ2-1 | few
TGTGCCAGCAGCGGTACAGGGAGGTTCCCCTATGGCTACACCTTC | CASSGTGRFPYGYTF | TRBV7-9 | NA | TRBJ1-2 | many
TGTGCCAGCAGTGCAGCAGGGTCTGGGACTGAAGCTTTCTTT | CASSAAGSGTEAFF | TRBV6-1 | NA | TRBJ1-1 | NA
TGTGCCAGCCTAGGTAGCGCGTATACCTACAATGAGCAGTTCTTC | CASLGSAYTYNEQFF | TRBV6-7 | NA | TRBJ2-1 | NA
TGTGCCAGCAGCACTCGTACAGGGAACACCGGGGAGCTGTTTTTT | CASSTRTGNTGELFF | TRBV7-9 | NA | TRBJ2-2 | many
TGCAGTGCTAGGGACCAGGCGACAGGCCAGGGAGGCTACACCTTC | CSARDQATGQGGYTF | TRBV20-1 | NA | TRBJ1-2 | few
TGCGCCAGCAGCCAAGATCAAGAAAAACTGTTTTTT | CASSQDQEKLFF | TRBV4-1 | NA | TRBJ1-4 | NA
TGTGCCACCGACCGGGACCCTAACACCGGGGAGCTGTTTTTT | CATDRDPNTGELFF | TRBV15 | NA | TRBJ2-2 | few
TGTGCCAGCAGTTTATACGGGACTGACTCCTACGAGCAGTACTTC | CASSLYGTDSYEQYF | TRBV27 | NA | TRBJ2-7 | NA
TGTGCCAGCAGTTCCCCACGGACAGGGGACGAGACCCAGTACTTC | CASSSPRTGDETQYF | TRBV6-5 | TRBD1 | TRBJ2-5 | many
TGTGCCAGCAGTTTGTATACGGGACAGTCGAACACTGAAGCTTTCTTT | CASSLYTGQSNTEAFF | TRBV12-3/TRBV12-4 | TRBD1 | TRBJ1-1 | many
TGTGCTAGTGGTCCCGCAGGGACCCTGGAAGCTTTCTTT | CASGPAGTLEAFF | TRBV12-5 | NA | TRBJ1-1 | NA
TGTGCCAGCAGCTACGAGACAGGGCCCACCGGGGAGCTGTTTTTT | CASSYETGPTGELFF | TRBV5-5 | TRBD1 | TRBJ2-2 | few
TGTGCCATCAGTGGACATCCCCTTTCTGTGGAATTGGGGAACACTGAAGCTTTCTTT | CAISGHPLSVELGNTEAFF | TRBV10-3 | NA | TRBJ1-1 | NA
TGTGCCAGCAGTTACTCGAGGGCAGACATGAAGAATGAGCAGTTCTTC | CASSYSRADMKNEQFF | TRBV6-5 | NA | TRBJ2-1 | many
TGTGCCAGCAGTTTATCCTCGAGCCTCGCCACCGGGGAGCTGTTTTTT | CASSLSSSLATGELFF | TRBV27 | NA | TRBJ2-2 | many
TGTGCCAGCATTGGCCCAAGCACAGATACGCAGTATTTT | CASIGPSTDTQYF | TRBV6-6 | NA | TRBJ2-3 | few
TGTGCCATCAGCGGGACAGTAAACACCGGGGAGCTGTTTTTT | CAISGTVNTGELFF | TRBV10-3 | TRBD1 | TRBJ2-2 | NA
TGTGCCAGCAGCCAGGACGCCTACTACGAGCAGTACTTC | CASSQDAYYEQYF | TRBV6-5 | NA | TRBJ2-7 | many
TGCAGTGCTAGAGATTCGGCTAGCTACAACTCCTACGAGCAGTACTTC | CSARDSASYNSYEQYF | TRBV20-1 | NA | TRBJ2-7 | few
TGTGCCACCAGTGATCCAAGAGGGCAGGGGGTCGATACGCAGTATTTT | CATSDPRGQGVDTQYF | TRBV24-1 | TRBD1 | TRBJ2-3 | few